The next 21 T cell receptor beta chains were all read from a single sample in a study of T cell responses to AZD1222 COVID-19 vaccine. Sequenced by immunoSEQ multiplex PCR; TCRdb stores in-frame clones only, minus some. The sample contains approximately 180,000 clones, roughly 93% of which appear only once. The sample in question was peripheral blood, obtained 28 days after the second dose of the MenACWY control vaccine. Source of these receptors: an adult who received the MenACWY meningococcal vaccine as a control.

The DNA of the CDR3 is TGTGCCAGCACTGGACAGCGACCCTTGAACACTGAAGCTTTCTTT. Translation gives CASTGQRPLNTEAFF. The chain recombines TRBV6-5 with TRBJ1-1; D might be TRBD1 (6 bases). This CDR3 contains 15 residues. The V gene's germline CDR1 is MNHEY and CDR2 SVGAGI. The germline V and J ends were trimmed by 7 bases and 0 bases, with 15 bases remaining between them.

This sequence joins TRBV11-2 and TRBJ2-5, with D unclear. CDR3 length equals 14 residues. Germline values: CDR1 SGHAT, CDR2 FQNNGV. Between the trimmed V and J ends, which lost 2 bases and 5 bases, there was a span of 12 bases. CDR3 coding DNA: TGTGCCAGCAGCTTACGTAGAACCGTGGAGACCCAGTACTTC. Protein sequence: CASSLRRTVETQYF.

The V and J genes are TRBV27 and TRBJ1-1; weak D call: TRBD1 (6 bases). V lost 4 bases and J lost 5, with 17 bases in between. Germline V gene sequence: CDR1 MNHEY, CDR2 SMNVEV (reference sequence). The CDR3 loop spans 15 amino acids. This CDR3 is CASSWGSTQGTEAFF. In DNA form, the CDR3 reads TGTGCCAGCAGTTGGGGTAGCACCCAGGGGACTGAAGCTTTCTTT.

The V and J genes are TRBV28 and TRBJ1-4, with TRBD1 as a possible D gene (6 bases). Germline CDR1 reads MDHEN; CDR2 reads SYDVKM. Trimming left V 7 bases short and J 8 bases short, with 17 bases between. This CDR3 contains 14 residues. In DNA form, the CDR3 reads TGTGCCAGCACCGTGGGGGCCCAGGCCGAAAAACTGTTTTTT. Its translation: CASTVGAQAEKLFF.

The rearrangement links TRBV6-5 to TRBJ1-2; tentative D call: TRBD1 (6 bases). The V and J ends lost 6 bases and 8 bases respectively, with 13 bases between them. The CDR3 covers 12 residues. Germline V CDR1 and CDR2: MNHEY, SVGAGI. DNA of the CDR3: TGTGCCAGCAGGGACAGTCTAGGAGGCTACACCTTC. This translates into CASRDSLGGYTF.

The gene calls are TRBV14 and TRBJ2-7; possible D gene TRBD2, 5 bases. The CDR3 length is 16 residues. Germline V gene lookup returns CDR1 SGHDN and CDR2 FVKESK. V was pared by 0 bases and J by 3 bases, with 15 bases between. In DNA, the CDR3 is TGTGCCAGCAGCCAAGATCTCATTCCGGGGAGCTACGAGCAGTACTTC. It codes for CASSQDLIPGSYEQYF.

The rearrangement links TRBV7-2 to TRBJ2-5, with TRBD2 matching over 10 bases. The junction had 4 bases not matched to a gene; V was cut back by 5 bases and J by 7 bases. Germline CDR1 and CDR2: SGHTA and FQGNSA. CDR3 length equals 13 residues. The CDR3 coding sequence is TGTGCCAGCAGCAGACTAGCGGGCGGGACCCAGTACTTC. Its translation: CASSRLAGGTQYF.

J is TRBJ2-2 and V is TRBV6-5; D gene uncertain. This CDR3 is 15 amino acids long. Germline CDR1 reads MNHEY; CDR2 reads SVGAGI. V was trimmed by 8 bases and J by 7 bases, leaving 20 bases between them. The chain's CDR3 is CASPGLQAYGGELFF. The CDR3 nucleotides read TGTGCCAGCCCCGGGTTGCAGGCATACGGCGGGGAGCTGTTTTTT.

This rearrangement joins TRBV3-1 (or the pseudogene TRBV3-2) to TRBJ1-1; TRBD1 matches at 10 bases. The V and J ends lost 1 base and 5 bases, in that order; junction bases with no gene match: 7. The CDR3 has 16 residues. The germline gives CDR1 LGHDT, CDR2 YNNKEL (reference sequence). The CDR3 region has the DNA TGTGCCAGCAGCCAAGCTTCTCCGGGACAGGGGACTGAAGCTTTCTTT. This sequence encodes CASSQASPGQGTEAFF.

The chain is built from TRBV5-1 and TRBJ2-5; possible D gene TRBD2, 7 bases. Germline values: CDR1 SGHRS, CDR2 YFSETQ. CDR3 size: 16 residues. Trimming removed 3 bases at V and 4 bases at J, with 19 bases between. CDR3 in DNA: TGCGCCAGCAGCTGGGGTCCGGGACGGGGGGCAGAGACCCAGTACTTC. Its translation is CASSWGPGRGAETQYF.

The chain combines TRBV14 with TRBJ1-1; D gene unclear. V dropped 3 bases and J dropped 1 base, with 6 bases sitting between them. CDR1 SGHDN and CDR2 FVKESK come from the germline V gene. This CDR3 comprises 13 residues. As DNA, the CDR3 is TGTGCCAGCAGCCACGGGGAGAACACTGAAGCTTTCTTT. Encoded protein: CASSHGENTEAFF. The full variable domain, in which reference TRBV14 and TRBJ1-1 provide the parts outside the CDR3, is EAGVTQFPSHSVIEKGQTVTLRCDPISGHDNLYWYRRVMGKEIKFLLHFVKESKQDESGMPNNRFLAERTGGTYSTLKVQPAELEDSGVYFCASSHGENTEAFFGQGTRLTVV.

The chain employs TRBV7-2 and TRBJ1-2; D unresolved. Trimming took off 5 bases at V and 5 bases at J, with 15 bases between the two ends. The CDR3 sequence is 14 residues long. CDR1 and CDR2 from the germline V gene are SGHTA and FQGNSA. Here the CDR3 reads CASSLNPGLYGYTF. The CDR3 coding sequence is TGTGCCAGCAGCCTAAATCCAGGATTATATGGCTACACCTTC.

This clone is deemed medium-sized. The V gene is TRBV9, the J gene TRBJ2-1; 9 nucleotides align to TRBD2. In germline, CDR1 is SGDLS, CDR2 YYNGEE. This CDR3 contains 15 residues. Germline trimming cut 0 bases from V and 3 bases from J; bases unmatched to any gene: 1. This CDR3 is CASSVASGVYNEQFF. CDR3 nucleotides: TGTGCCAGCAGCGTAGCTAGCGGGGTCTACAATGAGCAGTTCTTC. The full variable domain, with the rest looked up from reference TRBV9 and TRBJ2-1, is DSGVTQTPKHLITATGQRVTLRCSPRSGDLSVYWYQQSLDQGLQFLIQYYNGEERAKGNILERFSAQQFPDLHSELNLSSLELGDSALYFCASSVASGVYNEQFFGPGTRLTVL.

This chain uses TRBV28 with TRBJ1-6; D is ambiguous. Germline V CDR1 and CDR2: MDHEN, SYDVKM. V was clipped by 2 bases and J by 7 bases, with 12 bases between them. This CDR3 has 15 amino acids. The CDR3 here is CASSLEGGRNSPLHF. CDR3 nucleotide sequence: TGTGCCAGCAGTTTAGAAGGAGGGAGGAATTCACCCCTCCACTTT.

This sequence joins TRBV2 and TRBJ1-5; TRBD1 matches at 8 bases. Unmatched junction bases numbered 3, after V lost 4 bases and J lost 7 bases. Germline-derived CDR1 and CDR2 are SNHLY and FYNNEI. The CDR3 length is 13 residues. The CDR3: CASSVDRGQPQHF. The CDR3 DNA is TGTGCCAGCAGTGTAGACAGGGGCCAGCCCCAGCATTTT.

The V call is TRBV2, the J call TRBJ1-2, with D possibly being TRBD1 (5 bases). This CDR3 has 13 residues. The V end lost 10 bases, the J end lost 7 bases, and 19 bases lay between the germline ends. The V gene's germline CDR1 is SNHLY and CDR2 FYNNEI. CDR3 DNA: TGTGCCATCCTTGACGGGGCTACGCCTGGCTACACCTTC. This codes for CAILDGATPGYTF.

This chain connects TRBV6-6 to TRBJ1-1; a weak D match, TRBD1 (5 bases). There are 15 residues in the CDR3. Per the germline V gene, CDR1 is MNHNY and CDR2 is SVGAGI (reference sequence). V was trimmed by 3 bases and J by 0 bases, leaving 11 bases between them. This chain's CDR3 is CASSYPGRVNTEAFF. The DNA for the CDR3 is TGTGCCAGCAGTTATCCAGGGAGAGTGAACACTGAAGCTTTCTTT.

This clone was detected once. CDR3 sequence (DNA): TGTGCCAGCAGCGTCGCCGGGACTCAGCAAGATACGCAGTATTTT. Protein sequence: CASSVAGTQQDTQYF. This sequence joins TRBV11-2 and TRBJ2-3, with D perhaps matching TRBD2 (6 bases). CDR1 and CDR2 (germline): SGHAT, FQNNGV. CDR3 length: 15 residues. V was trimmed by 5 bases and J by 5 bases, leaving 17 bases between them.

Note on this clone: Within the sample, other DNA sequences also encode this same CDR3. The V call is TRBV5-4, the J call TRBJ1-2; TRBD1 matches at 7 bases. CDR1 is SGHNT and CDR2 is YYREEE in the germline V gene (reference sequence). This CDR3 has 13 residues. The junction had 3 bases not matched to a gene; V was cut back by 3 bases and J by 4 bases. The CDR3 is CASSSTGPYGYTF. CDR3 coding DNA: TGTGCCAGCAGCTCGACAGGGCCCTATGGCTACACCTTC. Supplemented by reference TRBV5-4 and TRBJ1-2, the full variable domain reads ETGVTQSPTHLIKTRGQQVTLRCSSQSGHNTVSWYQQALGQGPQFIFQYYREEENGRGNFPPRFSGLQFPNYSSELNVNALELDDSALYLCASSSTGPYGYTFGSGTRLTVV.

This chain uses TRBV6-2 or TRBV6-3 with TRBJ1-5; D gene unclear. The CDR3 is 13 residues long. Trimming cost V 2 bases and J 11 bases, with 13 bases left between them. CDR1 and CDR2 from the germline V gene are MNHEY and SVGEGT. The CDR3 loop is CASSYRPPAAQHF. In nucleotides, the CDR3 is TGTGCCAGCAGTTACCGTCCGCCGGCAGCCCAGCATTTT.

This chain connects TRBV12-3 or TRBV12-4 to TRBJ1-1, with a tentative D call TRBD1 (5 bases). V was trimmed by 7 bases and J by 4 bases, leaving 13 bases between them. CDR3 length equals 13 residues. DNA for the CDR3: TGTGCCAGCACCAGTCCCGGGGGCACTGAAGCTTTCTTT. It encodes CASTSPGGTEAFF.